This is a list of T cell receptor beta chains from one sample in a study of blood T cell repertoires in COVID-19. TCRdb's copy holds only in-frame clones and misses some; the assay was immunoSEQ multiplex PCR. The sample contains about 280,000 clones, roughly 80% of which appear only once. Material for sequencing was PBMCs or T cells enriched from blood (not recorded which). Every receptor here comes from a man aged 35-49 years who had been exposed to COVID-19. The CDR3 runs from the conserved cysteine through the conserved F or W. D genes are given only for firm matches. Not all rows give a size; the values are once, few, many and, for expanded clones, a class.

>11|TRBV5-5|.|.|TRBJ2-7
CASRIVSQEYF
TGTGCCAGCAGGATCGTCTCGCAGGAGTACTTC
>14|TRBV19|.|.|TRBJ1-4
CASSTPEGNEKLFF
TGTGCCAGTAGTACACCTGAGGGTAATGAAAAACTGTTTTTT
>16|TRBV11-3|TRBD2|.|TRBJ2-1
CASALSGSSSYNEQFF
TGTGCCAGTGCCCTTAGCGGGAGTTCGTCCTACAATGAGCAGTTCTTC
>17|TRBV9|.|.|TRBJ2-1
CASSVKGRSGYDNEQFF
TGTGCCAGCAGCGTAAAGGGCAGAAGCGGATACGACAATGAGCAGTTCTTC
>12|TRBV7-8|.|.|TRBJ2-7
CASSLGWREQYF
TGTGCCAGCAGCTTAGGCTGGCGGGAGCAGTACTTC
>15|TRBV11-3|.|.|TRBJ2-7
CASSFTADGAYEQYF
TGTGCCAGCAGCTTTACCGCGGACGGGGCCTACGAGCAGTACTTC
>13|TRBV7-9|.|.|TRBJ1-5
CASSLSGDQPQHF
TGTGCCAGCAGCTTATCAGGGGATCAGCCCCAGCATTTT
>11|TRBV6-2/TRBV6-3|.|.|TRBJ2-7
CASSVSYEQYF
TGTGCCAGCAGTGTCTCTTACGAGCAGTACTTC
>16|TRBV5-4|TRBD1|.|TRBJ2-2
CASSRDQGARTGELFF
TGTGCCAGCAGCCGCGACCAGGGGGCGCGGACCGGGGAGCTGTTTTTT
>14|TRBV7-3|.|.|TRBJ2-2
CASSLTTGPLELFF
TGTGCCAGCAGCTTAACGACAGGCCCGCTAGAGCTGTTTTTT
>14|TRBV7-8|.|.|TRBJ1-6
CASSPVGYETPLHF
TGTGCCAGCAGCCCGGTCGGTTATGAAACACCCCTCCACTTT
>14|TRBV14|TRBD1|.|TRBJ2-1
CASSKTGGYNEQFF
TGTGCCAGCTCGAAGACAGGGGGGTACAATGAGCAGTTCTTC
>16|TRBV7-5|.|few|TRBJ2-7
CVRSPSPGQGAYEQYF
TGTGTCAGAAGCCCCTCGCCCGGACAGGGGGCCTACGAGCAGTACTTC
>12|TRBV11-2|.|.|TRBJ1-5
CASSLNNQPQHF
TGTGCCAGCAGCCTAAATAATCAGCCCCAGCATTTT
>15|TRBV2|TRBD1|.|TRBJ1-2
CASSVGTGGNYGYTF
TGTGCCAGCAGTGTGGGGACAGGGGGCAACTATGGCTACACCTTC
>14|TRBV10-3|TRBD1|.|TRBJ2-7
CAIRGQGVSYEQYF
TGTGCCATCAGGGGACAGGGGGTATCCTACGAGCAGTACTTC
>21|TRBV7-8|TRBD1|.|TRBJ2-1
CASSLEGVPWVLRGTADEQFF
TGTGCCAGCAGCTTAGAGGGTGTTCCATGGGTGCTCAGGGGGACGGCAGATGAGCAGTTCTTC
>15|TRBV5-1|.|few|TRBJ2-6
CASSRESLGANVLTF
TGCGCCAGCAGCCGGGAAAGTCTGGGGGCCAACGTCCTGACTTTC
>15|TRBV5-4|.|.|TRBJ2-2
CASTAGGALAGELFF
TGTGCCAGCACCGCTGGGGGGGCTCTCGCCGGGGAGCTGTTTTTT
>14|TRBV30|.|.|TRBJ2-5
CAWSWEPDRETQYF
TGTGCCTGGAGTTGGGAGCCGGACAGAGAGACCCAGTACTTC
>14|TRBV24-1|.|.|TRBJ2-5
CATSAGVGVETQYF
TGTGCCACCAGTGCAGGGGTGGGTGTGGAGACCCAGTACTTC
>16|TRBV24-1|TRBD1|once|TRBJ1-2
CATSPHSGTDTYGYTF
TGTGCCACCAGTCCTCATTCAGGGACAGATACGTATGGCTACACCTTC
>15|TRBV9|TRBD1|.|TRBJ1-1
CASSTGDRTNTEAFF
TGTGCCAGCAGCACTGGGGACAGAACGAACACTGAAGCTTTCTTT
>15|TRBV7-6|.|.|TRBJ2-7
CASSESLTPAYEQYF
TGTGCCAGCAGCGAGAGCTTGACACCAGCCTACGAGCAGTACTTC
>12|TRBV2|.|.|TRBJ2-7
CASISNSYEQYF
TGTGCCAGCATTTCCAACTCCTACGAGCAGTACTTC
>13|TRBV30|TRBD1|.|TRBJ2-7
CAWKPGQGTEQYF
TGTGCCTGGAAACCGGGACAGGGGACCGAGCAGTACTTC
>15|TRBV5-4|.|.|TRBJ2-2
CASSPEGTGPGELFF
TGTGCCAGCAGCCCCGAGGGAACAGGGCCCGGGGAGCTGTTTTTT
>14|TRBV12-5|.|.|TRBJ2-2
CASATPGDTGELFF
TGTGCTAGTGCCACCCCGGGGGACACCGGGGAGCTGTTTTTT
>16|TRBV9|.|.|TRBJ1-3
CASSVLTGSSGNTIYF
TGTGCCAGCAGCGTCCTCACAGGGAGCTCTGGAAACACCATATATTTT
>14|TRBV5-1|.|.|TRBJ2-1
CASRPLSDYNEQFF
TGCGCCAGCAGGCCCCTGTCAGACTACAATGAGCAGTTCTTC
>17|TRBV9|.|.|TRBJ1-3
CASSVEAGPAPGNTIYF
TGTGCCAGCAGCGTAGAGGCAGGCCCAGCCCCCGGAAACACCATATATTTT
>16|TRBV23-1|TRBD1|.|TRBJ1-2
CASSQLGTEANYGYTF
TGCGCCAGCAGTCAATTAGGGACAGAGGCTAACTATGGCTACACCTTC
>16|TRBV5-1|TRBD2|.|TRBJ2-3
CASSFEAGVGTDTQYF
TGCGCCAGCAGCTTTGAAGCGGGAGTTGGCACAGATACGCAGTATTTT
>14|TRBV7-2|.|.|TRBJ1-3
CASSLGQTGNTIYF
TGTGCCAGCAGCTTAGGGCAAACAGGAAACACCATATATTTT
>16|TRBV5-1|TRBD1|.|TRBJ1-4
CASSPGQGPPNEKLFF
TGCGCCAGCAGCCCGGGACAGGGGCCCCCGAATGAAAAACTGTTTTTT
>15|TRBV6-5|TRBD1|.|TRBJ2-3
CARQGVEMGTDTQYF
TGTGCCAGACAGGGGGTGGAGATGGGCACAGATACGCAGTATTTT
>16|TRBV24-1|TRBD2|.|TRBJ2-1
CATSDPGLAGSNEQFF
TGTGCCACCAGTGACCCCGGACTAGCGGGATCGAATGAGCAGTTCTTC
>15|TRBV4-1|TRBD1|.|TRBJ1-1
CASSQQGVGDTEAFF
TGCGCCAGCAGCCAACAGGGGGTGGGGGACACTGAAGCTTTCTTT
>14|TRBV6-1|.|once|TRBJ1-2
CASREGPGGYGYTF
TGTGCCAGCAGGGAAGGGCCCGGGGGCTATGGCTACACCTTC
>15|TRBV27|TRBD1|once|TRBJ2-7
CASSSRDRGFYEQYF
TGTGCCAGCAGTTCCCGGGACAGGGGATTCTACGAGCAGTACTTC
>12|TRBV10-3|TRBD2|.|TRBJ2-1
CAISGTTSGYFF
TGTGCCATCAGTGGAACGACTAGCGGCTACTTCTTC
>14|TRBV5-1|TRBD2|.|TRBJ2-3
CASREAGSTDTQYF
TGCGCCAGCAGGGAAGCGGGGTCCACAGATACGCAGTATTTT